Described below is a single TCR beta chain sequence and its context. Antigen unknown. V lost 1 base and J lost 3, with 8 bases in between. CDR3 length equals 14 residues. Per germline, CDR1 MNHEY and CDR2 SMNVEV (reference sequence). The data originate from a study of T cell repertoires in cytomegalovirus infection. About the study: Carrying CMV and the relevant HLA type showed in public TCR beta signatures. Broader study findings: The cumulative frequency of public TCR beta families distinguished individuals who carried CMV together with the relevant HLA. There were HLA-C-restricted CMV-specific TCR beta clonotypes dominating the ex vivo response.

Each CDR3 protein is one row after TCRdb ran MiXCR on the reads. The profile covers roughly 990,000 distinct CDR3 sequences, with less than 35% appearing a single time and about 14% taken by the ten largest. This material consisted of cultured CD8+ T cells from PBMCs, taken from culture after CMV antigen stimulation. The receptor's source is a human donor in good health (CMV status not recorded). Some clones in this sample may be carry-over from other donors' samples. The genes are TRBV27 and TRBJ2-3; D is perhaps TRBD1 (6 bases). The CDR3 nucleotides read TGTGCCAGCAGTTTATACAGGGCGACAGATACGCAGTATTTT. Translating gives CASSLYRATDTQYF.